This is a list of T cell receptor beta chains from one sample in a study of neurological immune-mediated disorders. One entry per CDR3 protein, called by TCRdb with MiXCR from the 5' RACE reads. The sample consists of about 76,000 distinct CDR3 sequences, roughly 17% of them appearing once. Sample: PBMCs. The receptors were sampled from a middle-aged woman in good health. Both conserved end residues are part of each CDR3. A D gene is named only where the DNA matches it firmly. Clone size is not always given. Where it is, it says once, few, many or a class for expanded clones.

D gene | J gene | clone size | V gene | CDR3 protein | CDR3 DNA
NA | TRBJ1-5 | many | TRBV7-2 | CASSLAGYSNQPQHF | TGTGCCAGCAGCTTAGCGGGCTATAGCAATCAGCCCCAGCATTTT
TRBD1 | TRBJ1-1 | many | TRBV7-9 | CASKTGPGTEAFF | TGTGCCAGCAAGACAGGGCCGGGGACTGAAGCTTTCTTT
NA | TRBJ2-7 | many | TRBV6-8 | CASRRRRKTYEQYF | TGTGCCAGCAGAAGGCGGAGGAAAACCTACGAGCAGTACTTC
NA | TRBJ1-1 | many | TRBV7-2 | CASSLGANTEAFF | TGTGCCAGCAGCTTAGGGGCGAACACTGAAGCTTTCTTT
NA | TRBJ2-3 | NA | TRBV20-1 | CSARVGTKADTQYF | TGCAGTGCTAGAGTTGGCACCAAGGCTGATACGCAGTATTTT
NA | TRBJ2-3 | once | TRBV7-2 | CASSSALSTYTQYF | TGTGCCAGCAGCTCGGCTTTGAGCACATATACGCAGTATTTT
NA | TRBJ1-1 | many | TRBV29-1 | CSARTGRNTEAFF | TGCAGCGCCCGAACAGGGAGGAACACTGAAGCTTTCTTT
TRBD2 | TRBJ2-1 | many | TRBV6-2/TRBV6-3 | CASSSDFSGTRGEQFF | TGTGCCAGCAGTTCCGACTTCTCCGGGACTAGGGGTGAGCAGTTCTTC
TRBD1 | TRBJ1-4 | many | TRBV5-5 | CASSLDGQGYEKLFF | TGTGCCAGCAGCTTGGATGGACAGGGTTATGAAAAACTGTTTTTT
NA | TRBJ1-1 | many | TRBV7-2 | CASSASGTEGTEAFF | TGTGCCAGCAGCGCTTCCGGGACGGAGGGTACTGAAGCTTTCTTT
NA | TRBJ1-2 | many | TRBV5-5 | CASSLTRQADYGYTF | TGTGCCAGCAGCTTGACCCGGCAAGCAGACTATGGCTACACCTTC
NA | TRBJ2-3 | many | TRBV5-1 | CASSLDVSSTDTQYF | TGCGCCAGCAGCTTGGACGTTTCTAGCACAGATACGCAGTATTTT
TRBD1 | TRBJ1-6 | many | TRBV20-1 | CSARELDRDNSPLHF | TGCAGTGCTAGGGAGTTGGACAGGGATAATTCACCCCTCCACTTT
NA | TRBJ2-6 | many | TRBV5-1 | CASSEGTGANVLTF | TGCGCCAGCAGCGAGGGGACTGGGGCCAACGTCCTGACTTTC
NA | TRBJ2-7 | many | TRBV20-1 | CSAYMVGWSYEQYF | TGCAGTGCTTATATGGTGGGGTGGAGTTACGAGCAGTACTTC
NA | TRBJ1-3 | many | TRBV4-3 | CASSPKRGTGNTIYF | TGCGCCAGCAGCCCTAAGAGGGGAACTGGAAACACCATATATTTT
NA | TRBJ1-6 | many | TRBV20-1 | CSAYGTPSSYNSPLHF | TGCAGTGCTTACGGGACTCCGAGCTCCTATAATTCACCCCTCCACTTT
NA | TRBJ2-2 | many | TRBV12-3/TRBV12-4 | CASSPPGGMNTGELFF | TGTGCCAGCAGTCCTCCGGGGGGCATGAACACCGGGGAGCTGTTTTTT
NA | TRBJ2-2 | many | TRBV10-3 | CAISNRGGTGELFF | TGTGCCATCAGTAACAGGGGAGGCACCGGGGAGCTGTTTTTT
TRBD2 | TRBJ2-2 | NA | TRBV10-1 | CASSDSGAGELFF | TGCGCCAGCAGTGACAGCGGGGCCGGGGAGCTGTTTTTT
TRBD1 | TRBJ1-6 | once | TRBV14 | CASSVRDRGSPLHF | TGTGCCAGCAGCGTCCGGGACAGGGGTTCGCCCCTCCACTTT
NA | TRBJ1-2 | NA | TRBV12-3/TRBV12-4 | CASSVSGNYTF | TGTGCCAGCAGTGTTTCAGGGAACTACACCTTC
NA | TRBJ2-3 | many | TRBV5-1 | CASSSARFSTDTQYF | TGCGCCAGCAGCTCCGCTAGATTTAGCACAGATACGCAGTATTTT
NA | TRBJ1-5 | many | TRBV6-1 | CAGGRDRNQPQHF | TGTGCCGGGGGCCGGGACCGTAATCAGCCCCAGCATTTT
NA | TRBJ1-6 | NA | TRBV6-5 | CASSYRQGNSPLHF | TGTGCCAGCAGTTACAGGCAGGGAAATTCACCCCTCCACTTT
NA | TRBJ2-5 | many | TRBV28 | CASSFASPLQTQYF | TGTGCCAGCAGTTTCGCCTCCCCCTTGCAGACCCAGTACTTC
NA | TRBJ1-2 | NA | TRBV4-3 | CASSQDPGGDTYGYTF | TGCGCCAGCAGCCAAGACCCAGGAGGCGATACTTATGGCTACACCTTC
TRBD1 | TRBJ1-1 | many | TRBV20-1 | CSARAGTGIPGTEAFF | TGCAGTGCTAGAGCCGGGACAGGGATCCCGGGCACTGAAGCTTTCTTT
NA | TRBJ2-7 | many | TRBV7-6 | CASSLGIDSSYEQYF | TGTGCCAGCAGCTTAGGGATCGACAGTTCCTACGAGCAGTACTTC
NA | TRBJ2-4 | NA | TRBV10-3 | CATATDTGIYIQYF | TGTGCCACCGCTACGGACACGGGTATCTACATTCAGTACTTC
TRBD1 | TRBJ2-4 | many | TRBV3-1 | CASSRRQGSKNIQYF | TGTGCCAGCAGCAGACGACAGGGATCCAAAAACATTCAGTACTTC
TRBD1 | TRBJ1-2 | many | TRBV20-1 | CSARNQGAIANYGYTF | TGCAGTGCTAGAAACCAGGGGGCGATCGCTAACTATGGCTACACCTTC
TRBD1 | TRBJ2-7 | many | TRBV20-1 | CSARDGKGTGSHEQYF | TGCAGTGCTAGAGATGGAAAAGGGACAGGGAGCCACGAGCAGTACTTC
NA | TRBJ2-3 | many | TRBV5-1 | CASSLEASGTDTQYF | TGCGCCAGCAGCTTGGAGGCTAGCGGCACAGATACGCAGTATTTT
NA | TRBJ2-7 | many | TRBV7-3 | CASSLRSGNYEQYF | TGTGCCAGCAGCTTAAGATCGGGAAACTACGAGCAGTACTTC
NA | TRBJ2-3 | NA | TRBV28 | CASSFWDTASTDTQYF | TGTGCCAGCAGTTTCTGGGACACGGCTAGCACAGATACGCAGTATTTT
NA | TRBJ2-1 | many | TRBV4-3 | CASSQDNFGEQFF | TGCGCCAGCAGCCAAGATAACTTCGGTGAGCAGTTCTTC
NA | TRBJ1-6 | NA | TRBV14 | CASSQDLFSPLHF | TGTGCCAGCAGCCAAGATCTTTTTTCACCCCTCCACTTT
NA | TRBJ1-5 | many | TRBV29-1 | CSVGSWTEYSNQPQHF | TGCAGCGTTGGGAGCTGGACAGAGTATAGCAATCAGCCCCAGCATTTT
NA | TRBJ1-6 | many | TRBV7-2 | CASSLARATQGTPLHF | TGTGCCAGCAGCTTAGCGCGGGCAACTCAAGGCACCCCCCTCCACTTT
NA | TRBJ2-3 | many | TRBV4-3 | CASSRIGSDTQYF | TGCGCCAGCAGCCGCATAGGATCAGATACGCAGTATTTT
NA | TRBJ2-1 | once | TRBV6-2/TRBV6-3 | CASTNQAWGEQFF | TGTGCCAGCACCAATCAAGCTTGGGGTGAGCAGTTCTTC
NA | TRBJ2-1 | NA | TRBV3-1 | CASSHLDTNEQFF | TGTGCCAGCAGCCATTTAGACACCAATGAGCAGTTCTTC
TRBD2 | TRBJ2-1 | many | TRBV20-1 | CSARQLAGGLDEQFF | TGCAGTGCTAGACAACTAGCGGGGGGGCTCGATGAGCAGTTCTTC
NA | TRBJ2-7 | many | TRBV9 | CASSVAPGSSYEQYF | TGTGCCAGCAGCGTAGCCCCCGGGAGCTCCTACGAGCAGTACTTC
NA | TRBJ2-1 | many | TRBV6-2/TRBV6-3 | CASSYQGYNEQFF | TGTGCCAGCAGTTACCAGGGGTACAATGAGCAGTTCTTC
TRBD2 | TRBJ2-3 | NA | TRBV6-2/TRBV6-3 | CASSYSTSGTLLGTDTQYF | TGTGCCAGCAGTTACTCGACTAGCGGGACCCTTTTGGGGACAGATACGCAGTATTTT
NA | TRBJ1-1 | many | TRBV5-1 | CASTSLPRAPEAFF | TGCGCCAGCACCTCCCTCCCGAGGGCCCCTGAAGCTTTCTTT
NA | TRBJ2-1 | NA | TRBV12-3/TRBV12-4 | CASRGEDNEQFF | TGTGCCAGCAGGGGGGAAGACAATGAGCAGTTCTTC
NA | TRBJ1-3 | few | TRBV20-1 | CSARDQGRGRSGNTIYF | TGCAGTGCTAGAGATCAAGGCAGGGGAAGGTCGGGAAACACCATATATTTT
TRBD1 | TRBJ2-2 | many | TRBV15 | CATSRGTGPNTGELFF | TGTGCCACCAGCAGAGGGACAGGGCCGAACACCGGGGAGCTGTTTTTT
TRBD1 | TRBJ1-2 | NA | TRBV6-5 | CASSKNRGYGYTF | TGTGCCAGCAGTAAAAACAGGGGCTATGGCTACACCTTC
NA | TRBJ2-5 | many | TRBV20-1 | CSAATSGETQYF | TGCAGTGCGGCCACCTCTGGCGAGACCCAGTACTTC
NA | TRBJ2-2 | many | TRBV7-7 | CASSLVRSGTGELFF | TGTGCTAGCAGCTTGGTCAGGTCGGGCACCGGGGAGCTGTTTTTT